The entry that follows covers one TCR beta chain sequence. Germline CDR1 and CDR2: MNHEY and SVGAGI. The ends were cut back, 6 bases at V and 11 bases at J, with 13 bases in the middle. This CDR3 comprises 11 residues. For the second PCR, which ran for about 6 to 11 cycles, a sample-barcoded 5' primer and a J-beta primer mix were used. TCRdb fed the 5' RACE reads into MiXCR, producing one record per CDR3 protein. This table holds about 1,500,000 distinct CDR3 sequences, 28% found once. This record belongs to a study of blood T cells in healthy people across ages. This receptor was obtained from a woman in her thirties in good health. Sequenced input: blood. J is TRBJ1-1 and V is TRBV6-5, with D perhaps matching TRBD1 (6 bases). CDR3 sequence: CASRFQGRAFF. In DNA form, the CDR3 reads TGTGCCAGCAGATTTCAGGGGAGGGCTTTCTTT.